The next 25 T cell receptor beta chains were all read from a single sample in a study of vaccination and CD4 T cells after COVID-19 (dated by TCRdb to 2021 to 2024). Libraries came from PCR. TCRdb names Illumina iSeq 100 as the instrument used. TCRdb cleaned the public reads at Q25 with fastp, built clones with MiXCR and kept in-frame beta chains. A single entry per CDR3 protein holds the most common genes and DNA from its merged rows. Recorded for this sample are some 16,000 distinct CDR3 sequences; approximately 72% of them occurred a single time. Around 1.1% of the sample belongs to the ten largest clones. The material was CD4+ T cells from blood, obtained after SARS-CoV-2 vaccination. These receptors came from a human donor who had recovered from COVID-19.

The V call is TRBV4-1, the J call TRBJ1-1, with TRBD1 identical over 9 bases. Germline CDR1 reads MGHRA; CDR2 reads YSYEKL. The CDR3 is 19 amino acids. The V and J ends lost 3 bases and 1 base, in that order; junction bases with no gene match: 15. CDR3 sequence (DNA): TGCGCCAGCAGCCAGCTCGGACAGGGGACCACCCGGTGGAACACTGAAGCTTTCTTT. Translation gives CASSQLGQGTTRWNTEAFF.

V usage is TRBV2 and J usage is TRBJ1-5; perhaps TRBD1 as D (5 bases). Deletions cut 4 bases from V and 4 bases from J, with 14 bases between. CDR1 is SNHLY, CDR2 FYNNEI, per germline. This CDR3 is built from 15 residues. This CDR3 is CASSVRGSSNQPQHF. The CDR3 DNA sequence: TGTGCCAGCAGTGTAAGGGGTAGCTCTAATCAGCCCCAGCATTTT.

The V and J genes are TRBV15 and TRBJ1-2; D gene unclear. Trimming removed 4 bases from V and 1 base from J, with 4 bases in between. The CDR3 contains 12 residues. Germline V gene data show CDR1 as LNHNV and CDR2 as YYDKDF (reference sequence). CDR3 sequence (DNA): TGTGCCACCAGCAAAAATAACTATGGCTACACCTTC. It specifies CATSKNNYGYTF.

This chain uses TRBV27 with TRBJ2-5; D call uncertain. The CDR3 is 17 residues long. Between the trimmed V and J ends, which lost 5 bases and 2 bases, there was a span of 21 bases. In germline, CDR1 is MNHEY, CDR2 SMNVEV (reference sequence). CDR3 sequence reads: CASSKKWTGLLQETQYF. Here the CDR3 DNA reads TGTGCCAGCAGTAAAAAATGGACGGGTTTACTGCAAGAGACCCAGTACTTC.

The chain employs TRBV7-2 and TRBJ2-7; D may correspond to TRBD1 or TRBD2 (5 bases each). Looked up from germline, CDR1 is SGHTA and CDR2 is FQGNSA. V gave up 1 base and J gave up 1 base, with 11 bases separating them. The CDR3 has 15 residues. CDR3 in DNA: TGTGCCAGCAGCTTAGGCTGGGGGTCGTCCTACGAGCAGTACTTC. It translates to CASSLGWGSSYEQYF.

This clonotype was seen only a few times. V gene TRBV7-2 combines with J gene TRBJ2-3; 8 bases are shared with TRBD2. This CDR3 is 16 amino acids long. The germline V gene has CDR1 SGHTA and CDR2 FQGNSA. V dropped 3 bases and J dropped 2; count of bases not matched to a gene: 7. The CDR3 is CASSFYGRVNTDTQYF. The CDR3 region has the DNA TGTGCCAGCAGCTTTTACGGGAGGGTAAACACAGATACGCAGTATTTT.

The gene calls are TRBV10-1 and TRBJ2-1, with D hard to call. The V end was cut by 0 bases, the J end by 1 base, with 7 bases between. Looked up from germline, CDR1 is WNHNN and CDR2 is SYGVQD (reference sequence). This CDR3 has 15 amino acids. The chain's CDR3 is CASSESLQSYNEQFF. The CDR3 region has the DNA TGCGCCAGCAGTGAGTCGCTTCAATCCTACAATGAGCAGTTCTTC.

This chain joins TRBV20-1 and TRBJ2-2, with D possibly TRBD1 on 5 matching bases. This CDR3 is 16 amino acids long. Germline V gene sequence: CDR1 DFQATT, CDR2 SNEGSKA (reference sequence). The V end was cut by 0 bases, the J end by 4 bases, with 15 bases between. The CDR3 loop is CSARDHRQGGTGELFF. The CDR3 DNA follows: TGCAGTGCTAGAGATCATCGGCAGGGCGGCACCGGGGAGCTGTTTTTT.

The gene calls are TRBV6-5 and TRBJ1-5; no clear D. The CDR3 loop spans 13 amino acids. Trimming took 2 bases from V and 3 from J, leaving 5 bases between them. The V gene's germline CDR1 is MNHEY and CDR2 SVGAGI. In DNA form, the CDR3 reads TGTGCCAGCAGTTACGCGGTCAATCAGCCCCAGCATTTT. Encoded protein: CASSYAVNQPQHF.

The chain links TRBV6-5 to TRBJ2-5, with D maybe TRBD1 (5 bases). Germline assignment: CDR1 MNHEY and CDR2 SVGAGI. This CDR3 comprises 15 residues. V was clipped by 2 bases and J by 4 bases, with 14 bases between them. In DNA form, the CDR3 reads TGTGCCAGCAGTTACAGGGGCAGGAAGCTAGAGACCCAGTACTTC. This gives the protein CASSYRGRKLETQYF.

This rearrangement joins TRBV19 to TRBJ2-1; 7 bases agree with TRBD2. Trimming cost V 5 bases and J 12 bases; bases outside gene matches: 4. The germline gives CDR1 LNHDA, CDR2 SQIVND (reference sequence). The CDR3 covers 11 residues. The CDR3 sequence: CASSQAGRQFF. The CDR3 nucleotides are TGTGCCAGTAGTCAAGCGGGAAGGCAGTTCTTC.

The CDR3 is CASSLLAERDTQYF. The DNA of the CDR3 is TGTGCCAGCAGCTTACTAGCGGAGAGGGATACGCAGTATTTT. This chain uses TRBV7-3 with TRBJ2-3; 7 bases match TRBD2. The CDR3 runs to 14 residues. J lost 6 bases, V lost 2 bases, and 5 bases had no gene match. The V gene's germline CDR1 is SGHTA and CDR2 FQGTGA. The variable domain in full, with the rest retrieved from reference TRBV7-3 and TRBJ2-3, is GAGVSQTPSNKVTEKGKYVELRCDPISGHTALYWYRQSLGQGPEFLIYFQGTGAADDSGLPNDRFFAVRPEGSVSTLKIQRTERGDSAVYLCASSLLAERDTQYFGPGTRLTVL.

This rearrangement joins TRBV19 to TRBJ2-5; D is uncertain. CDR3 length: 12 amino acids. Germline CDR1 LNHDA, CDR2 SQIVND (reference sequence). V lost 3 bases, J lost 1 base, and 3 bases lay in between. CDR3 in amino acids: CASSMSQETQYF. The CDR3 DNA is TGTGCCAGTAGTATGTCCCAAGAGACCCAGTACTTC.

V usage is TRBV6-1 and J usage is TRBJ1-5; TRBD1 is a possible D gene (5 bases). V lost 6 bases to trimming and J lost 0 bases, with 12 bases between them. The CDR3 sequence is 15 residues long. Germline V lookup: CDR1 MNHNS, CDR2 SASEGT. The CDR3 loop reads CASRSTDHSNQPQHF. The CDR3 bases are TGTGCCAGCAGATCGACAGACCATAGCAATCAGCCCCAGCATTTT.

In this sample, this clonotype turned up once. The V gene is TRBV6-1, the J gene TRBJ1-5; TRBD1 matches at 9 bases. V shed 11 bases and J 0 bases; nucleotides not matched to a gene: 8. In germline, CDR1 is MNHNS, CDR2 SASEGT. The CDR3 loop spans 15 amino acids. The CDR3 sequence is CAVPDRGNSNQPQHF. In nucleotides, the CDR3 is TGTGCCGTACCCGACAGGGGGAATAGCAATCAGCCCCAGCATTTT.

This clonotype was detected a few times. The rearrangement joins TRBV20-1 to TRBJ2-2; a weak D match, TRBD2 (6 bases). CDR1 and CDR2 from the germline V gene are DFQATT and SNEGSKA (reference sequence). This CDR3 region has 14 residues. V was pared by 6 bases and J by 1 base, with 12 bases between. The CDR3 spells CSASGTENTGELFF. The DNA for the CDR3 is TGCAGTGCCTCCGGGACTGAGAACACCGGGGAGCTGTTTTTT.

V gene TRBV20-1 combines with J gene TRBJ2-2, with no clear D. This CDR3 spans 13 amino acids. The V and J ends lost 3 bases and 6 bases respectively, with 11 bases between them. The germline gives CDR1 DFQATT, CDR2 SNEGSKA (reference sequence). The DNA of the CDR3 is TGCAGTGCTAGTGGTCATCATGCCGGGGAGCTGTTTTTT. This codes for CSASGHHAGELFF.

This clonotype was observed a handful of times. This chain joins TRBV24-1 and TRBJ2-1; D call uncertain. Trimming took off 4 bases at V and 3 bases at J, with 12 bases between the two ends. Germline V gene sequence: CDR1 KGHDR, CDR2 SFDVKD. The CDR3 contains 15 residues. CDR3 nucleotide sequence: TGTGCCACCAGTGACGCAGGAGATTACTACAATGAGCAGTTCTTC. This translates into CATSDAGDYYNEQFF.

This clonotype appeared a few times. The V call is TRBV5-8, the J call TRBJ2-7, with D unresolved. Trimming pared 5 bases from V and 1 base from J, leaving 10 bases between. The germline gives CDR1 SGHTS, CDR2 YDEGEE. The CDR3 is 13 residues long. CDR3 nucleotides: TGTGCCAGCAGGGCGGTGGGGTCCTACGAGCAGTACTTC. Protein product: CASRAVGSYEQYF.

The chain links TRBV27 to TRBJ1-5; possible D gene TRBD1, 5 bases. Germline CDR1 is MNHEY and CDR2 is SMNVEV (reference sequence). With 5 bases removed from V and 0 bases from J, the gap between germline ends came to 14 bases. The CDR3 has 16 residues. The CDR3 sequence is CASSKRGRYSNQPQHF. The CDR3 DNA sequence: TGTGCCAGCAGTAAGCGGGGCAGGTATAGCAATCAGCCCCAGCATTTT.

The J gene is TRBJ2-7, the V gene TRBV21-1; the table's TRBD1 call for D was not verified on the DNA. TRBV21-1 is marked as a pseudogene. The CDR3 is 12 amino acids. The CDR3 spells CHRGRLNYEQYF. The CDR3 coding sequence is TGCCACAGGGGGCGGTTAAACTACGAGCAGTACTTC.

V gene TRBV7-2 combines with J gene TRBJ1-3; the D is unclear. The CDR3 is made up of 14 amino acids. V lost 1 base, J lost 0 bases, and 4 bases lay in between. Per the germline V gene, CDR1 is SGHTA and CDR2 is FQGNSA. CDR3 residues: CASSLGNSGNTIYF. CDR3 nucleotide sequence: TGTGCCAGCAGCTTAGGAAACTCTGGAAACACCATATATTTT.

The chain combines TRBV3-1 with TRBJ2-7; 8 nucleotides line up with TRBD1. In germline, CDR1 is LGHDT, CDR2 YNNKEL (reference sequence). CDR3 length: 14 residues. The V gene end was trimmed by 3 bases and the J gene end by 7 bases; junction bases not matched to a gene: 8. CDR3 region: CASSHWTGSGEQYF. DNA for the CDR3: TGTGCCAGCAGCCACTGGACAGGGTCTGGGGAGCAGTACTTC.

This clonotype was counted once. This chain links TRBV5-1 with TRBJ1-2; D possibly corresponds to TRBD1 (6 bases). Germline loops: CDR1 SGHRS, CDR2 YFSETQ. Trimming removed 0 bases from V and 8 bases from J, with 14 bases in between. The CDR3 totals 14 residues. As DNA, the CDR3 is TGCGCCAGCAGCTTGGAACCGGGGGGCAAAGGCTACACCTTC. Amino acid sequence: CASSLEPGGKGYTF.

This chain connects TRBV24-1 to TRBJ1-2; D perhaps matches TRBD1 (5 bases). Looked up from germline, CDR1 is KGHDR and CDR2 is SFDVKD. Trimming removed 9 bases from V and 3 bases from J, with 13 bases in between. The CDR3 loop spans 13 amino acids. CDR3 region: CATGRVVHYGYTF. In nucleotides, the CDR3 is TGTGCCACCGGCAGGGTAGTGCACTATGGCTACACCTTC.